The T cell receptor beta chain under discussion was sequenced for a study of post-analysis software for immune sequencing data. Study-level information: Relapsing-remitting, secondary progressive and progressive-relapsing forms of multiple sclerosis all featured among disease courses.

General observations from the study: Compared against controls, patients with multiple sclerosis displayed significantly lower normalized Chao1 diversity.

On this clonotype: The target antigen is unknown.

TCR beta cDNA libraries had unique molecular identifiers. With roughly 1 to 10 million T cells as the source, approximately 500,000 cDNA molecules resulted. TCRdb re-analysed the PCR reads in MiXCR, keeping a single row per CDR3 protein. The sample gives a few hundred thousand distinct CDR3 sequences, roughly 45% of which show up once; about 12% is in the top ten. This clonotype originated in a girl between 10 and 17 years old with multiple sclerosis. The sequenced sample was blood.

CDR3: CASSSPPRGALTDTQYF. The CDR3, as DNA: TGTGCCAGCAGTTCACCGCCCCGCGGGGCCCTCACAGATACGCAGTATTTT. V and J are TRBV6-6 and TRBJ2-3; possible D gene TRBD2, 6 bases. The V end lost 4 bases, the J end lost 2 bases, and 19 bases lay between the germline ends. Per the germline V gene, CDR1 is MNHNY and CDR2 is SVGAGI (reference sequence). The CDR3 is made up of 17 amino acids.